What follows are 9 T cell receptor beta chains derived from one specimen sequenced in a study of PD-L1 blockade in urothelial cancer. The time point here: pretreatment peripheral blood. Here immunoSEQ multiplex PCR was the method, and the copy in TCRdb shows in-frame clones only, minus some. The repertoire holds around 82,000 clones, less than 90% seen once, with approximately 2% in the top ten. The sample consisted of PBMCs, taken around atezolizumab (anti-PD-L1) treatment. The receptors here all came from a man aged 55 to 70 with urothelial cancer.

The rearrangement links TRBV7-9 to TRBJ2-7; maybe TRBD2 (6 bases). V lost 1 base and J 2 bases, leaving 9 bases between the germline ends. The CDR3 spans 14 residues. The germline V gene encodes CDR1 SEHNR and CDR2 FQNEAQ (reference sequence). The DNA of the CDR3 is TGTGCCAGCAGCTTAGTCGGGGGAACCTACGAGCAGTACTTC. As protein: CASSLVGGTYEQYF.

J is TRBJ2-7 and V is TRBV7-2; 12 bases fit TRBD2. The CDR3 contains 15 residues. The V segment lost 1 base and the J segment 6 bases; nucleotides outside the gene matches: 4. Germline values: CDR1 SGHTA, CDR2 FQGNSA. The CDR3 reads CASSLGLAGASEQYF. The CDR3 DNA is TGTGCCAGCAGCTTAGGACTAGCGGGAGCATCCGAGCAGTACTTC.

The chain carries TRBV5-4 and TRBJ2-5, with 11 positions matching TRBD1. CDR1 and CDR2 (germline): SGHNT, YYREEE (reference sequence). V lost 3 bases and J lost 5; bases outside the gene matches: 9. The CDR3 is made up of 16 amino acids. The CDR3: CASSSLGTGGMETQYF. DNA for the CDR3: TGTGCCAGCAGCTCCCTAGGGACAGGGGGAATGGAGACCCAGTACTTC.

The V call is TRBV11-2, the J call TRBJ1-3; the D gene is possibly TRBD1 (6 bases). CDR1 is SGHAT and CDR2 is FQNNGV in the germline V gene. This CDR3 has 14 amino acids. Trimming stripped 5 bases from V and 2 bases from J, with 10 bases between. The CDR3 region is CASSLDRAGNTIYF. The CDR3 DNA is TGTGCCAGCAGCCTGGACAGAGCTGGAAACACCATATATTTT. The whole variable domain, filled in from reference TRBV11-2 and TRBJ1-3, reads EAGVAQSPRYKIIEKRQSVAFWCNPISGHATLYWYQQILGQGPKLLIQFQNNGVVDDSQLPKDRFSAERLKGVDSTLKIQPAKLEDSAVYLCASSLDRAGNTIYFGEGSWLTVV.

V and J are TRBV10-3 and TRBJ2-1; TRBD2 agrees at 7 bases. CDR1 is ENHRY and CDR2 is SYGVKD in the germline V gene. CDR3 size: 12 residues. With 7 bases clipped from V and 6 bases from J, the junction kept 3 bases outside the gene matches. DNA for the CDR3: TGTGCCATCAATGGGGGGGGCAATGAGCAGTTCTTC. Its protein product is CAINGGGNEQFF.

The chain employs TRBV18 and TRBJ1-2; TRBD1 aligns across 7 bases. This CDR3 comprises 13 residues. Looked up from germline, CDR1 is KGHSH and CDR2 is LQKENI. The J segment lost 8 bases and the V segment lost 5 bases, leaving 8 bases of the junction unmatched. CDR3 sequence: CASSNTGVLGYTF. The CDR3 DNA reads TGTGCCAGCTCAAACACAGGGGTATTGGGCTACACCTTC.

The chain uses TRBV15 and TRBJ2-7; D might be TRBD2 (5 bases). CDR3 length: 15 amino acids. Trimming pared 0 bases from V and 6 bases from J, leaving 15 bases between. Germline loops: CDR1 LNHNV, CDR2 YYDKDF (reference sequence). The DNA for the CDR3 is TGTGCCACCAGCAGAGATTTCCGGGGATTCGGCGAGCAGTACTTC. Its protein is CATSRDFRGFGEQYF.

CDR3 sequence: CSVEDQEAGEYEQYF. In DNA, the CDR3 is TGCAGCGTTGAAGATCAAGAAGCGGGAGAGTACGAGCAGTACTTC. The chain carries TRBV29-1 and TRBJ2-7; 8 positions match TRBD2. The CDR3 spans 15 residues. The junction had 8 bases not matched to a gene; V was cut back by 0 bases and J by 4 bases. Germline CDR1 SQVTM, CDR2 ANQGSEA.

The count of this clone is one. The chain combines TRBV4-3 with TRBJ2-1; 9 nucleotides align to TRBD2. This CDR3 region has 15 residues. Unmatched junction bases numbered 5, after V lost 1 base and J lost 7 bases. CDR1 is LGHNA and CDR2 is YSLEER in the germline V gene. The CDR3 is CASSQGLAGRNEQFF. The DNA for the CDR3 is TGCGCCAGCAGCCAAGGGCTAGCGGGGAGAAATGAGCAGTTCTTC.